The 5 T cell receptor beta chains reported below all come from one sample, sequenced in a study of prognosis after radiotherapy for stage I lung cancer. Genomic DNA provided the template from which TCR beta CDR3 was amplified by two-round multiplex PCR. Primers (each specific to one TRBV or TRBJ gene) were used in first-round PCR. TCRdb fed the multiplex PCR reads into MiXCR, producing one record per CDR3 protein. This sample has tens of thousands of distinct CDR3 sequences, with less than 35% found just once. The starting material was PBMCs, obtained before or after stereotactic body radiation therapy (not recorded which). These TCRs come from a donor aged 50 or older with non-small cell lung cancer.

Concerning this clonotype itself: It may be a read error: a sequence one base away is much more abundant. The chain joins TRBV30 to TRBJ2-5; no reliable D call. CDR1 is GTSNPN and CDR2 is SVGIG in the germline V gene (reference sequence). The V end lost 3 bases, the J end lost 10 bases, and 18 bases lay between the germline ends. The CDR3 totals 13 residues. The CDR3 sequence: CAWSLLASSVQYF. The CDR3 DNA sequence: TGTGCCTGGAGCCTACTTGCCTCATCGGTCCAGTACTTC.

Details on this clonotype: This likely reflects a read error, since a far larger clone is one base away. This chain joins TRBV2 and TRBJ2-7, with TRBD2 matching 8 bases. Germline V gives CDR1 SNHLY, CDR2 FYNNEI. The trim removed 5 bases at V and 6 bases at J, leaving 18 bases unmatched. This CDR3 is 17 amino acids long. The CDR3 loop is CASSTAPVSGGTSEQYF. In nucleotides, the CDR3 is TGTGCCAGCAGTACCGCACCAGTATCGGGAGGGACTTCCGAGCAGTACTTC.

To note about this clonotype: Just one base apart from a much larger clone, this may be a read error. The chain combines TRBV10-3 with TRBJ1-2; no clear D gene. Germline V gene data show CDR1 as ENHRY and CDR2 as SYGVKD. Trimming pared 5 bases from V and 8 bases from J, leaving 12 bases between. The CDR3 is 12 amino acids. CDR3 sequence reads: CAISYNLVGYTF. As DNA, the CDR3 is TGTGCCATCAGTTACAACTTAGTAGGCTACACCTTC.

Regarding this clonotype: A much larger clone lies one base from this, so it may be a read error. CDR3 region: CSAIGWYEQYF. The CDR3 region has the DNA TGCAGCGCTATCGGGTGGTACGAGCAGTACTTC. This chain connects TRBV29-1 to TRBJ2-7; D call uncertain. The CDR3 length is 11 residues. Germline CDR1 is SQVTM and CDR2 is ANQGSEA. V lost 7 bases and J 4 bases, leaving 11 bases between the germline ends.

This clonotype was recorded many times. At one end the junction does not follow the germline gene, possibly because of a read error. The rearrangement uses TRBV6-2 or TRBV6-3 and TRBJ2-4, with TRBD1 identical over 11 bases. The length of the CDR3 is 16 residues. CDR1 and CDR2 (germline): MNHEY, SVGEGT. The CDR3 spells CASSNSPGQGADIQYF. DNA for the CDR3: TGTGCCAGCAGTAACTCTCCAGGACAGGGGGCGGACATTCAGTACTTC.